This T cell receptor beta chain appears in the sequencing data of a study of siplizumab effects on memory and regulatory T cells (dated by TCRdb to 2018 to 2020). For the study in its entirety: The study looked at the effect of siplizumab, an anti-CD2 antibody, on alloreactive T-cell subsets in allogeneic mixed lymphocyte reactions made from human PBMCs. Overall study results and their limits: Whether proliferating Tregs from siplizumab cultures were suppressive was not functionally confirmed. Among mappable alloreactive CD4+ clones, an average Treg-derived fraction of over 60% was observed with siplizumab, compared with 26.9% in control reactions. Unstimulated naive T cells appeared more diverse than memory T cells, and naive cells seemed to contribute substantially to the alloresponse. For roughly 80-97% of proliferating CD4+ or CD8+ clones, no naive or memory phenotype could be assigned. Because sequences below about 10^-5 frequency were poorly captured, only a minor fraction of alloreactive clones could be mapped to unstimulated subsets. Siplizumab significantly reduced the cumulative frequency of alloreactive sequences traceable to unstimulated CD4+ memory T cells.

V was cut back by 5 bases and J by 8 bases, leaving a gap of 19 bases between them. Inclusive of the bounding cysteine and phenylalanine, the CDR3 is 15 residues long. The read is trimmed to its CDR3 DNA, 45 bases read in frame from base 1. For CDR1 and CDR2, the germline V gene (reference sequence) lists MNHEY and SMNVEV. Sorted unstimulated T cells and proliferating T cells recovered from mixed lymphocyte reactions underwent TCRbeta CDR3 sequencing. Fresh whole blood from fewer than twelve HLA-typed healthy donors was used to isolate PBMCs. The method behind the library was the immunoSEQ multiplex PCR assay. Some 1.1 x 10^5 TCR templates per sample were assayed by the deep sequencing platform. Genomic DNA extracted from sorted T cells was used for TCRbeta CDR3 sequencing. Concerning the study's data processing: The R programming language was used for clonal analysis of TCRbeta CDR3 data. Alloreactive CD4+ and CD8+ clones were defined by comparing unstimulated samples with post-reaction CFSE-low samples. By matching sequences to the repertoires of sorted unstimulated Treg and non-Treg cells, each alloreactive CD4+ clone was assigned a regulatory or non-regulatory origin. In TCRdb, the immuneACCESS table is reduced to in-frame sequences with V and J assigned. These tables do not hold every clone; where another copy was compared, an unresolved V gene accounts for under half, and the others remain unexplained. V and J calls and clone size are as listed in that table; D and trimming were resolved from the DNA. For this sample there are roughly 120,000 clones; 80% to 95% appear just once. 1% to 1.5% of the sample is taken by the ten largest.

A single count supports this clone. Its antigen has not been determined. Base qualities are not provided; no much larger clone lies one nucleotide away. The V and J genes are TRBV27 and TRBJ2-1; the best D guess is TRBD1, with 6 bases matching. The specimen was CD4+ T cells sorted from blood. The TCR sequence derives from a human donor in good health. The nucleotide sequence is given as TGTGCCAGCAGTGGGGGCAATGAGGGGGTCCATGAGCAGTTCTTC. Translated, it reads CASSGGNEGVHEQFF.